A single sample is the source of the 24 T cell receptor beta chains below, sequenced in a study of blood T cells in healthy people across ages. A sample-barcoded 5' primer and a J-beta primer mix were used in a second PCR of about 6 to 11 cycles. TCRdb recomputed calls from the 5' RACE reads with MiXCR, one row per CDR3 protein. The sample records about 1.7 million distinct CDR3 sequences, about 28% being singletons. Sequences were obtained from blood. These receptors all stem from a woman younger than 45 in good health.

This chain links TRBV5-1 with TRBJ2-1, with 7 bases that match TRBD2. J was trimmed by 6 bases and V by 6 bases; bases with no gene match: 9. CDR3 length: 14 amino acids. Germline V lookup: CDR1 SGHRS, CDR2 YFSETQ. As DNA, the CDR3 is TGCGCCAGCACTCGGGGGGAAGGGGCCAATGAGCAGTTCTTC. It is translated as CASTRGEGANEQFF.

This rearrangement joins TRBV3-1 to TRBJ2-1; possibly TRBD1 for D (5 bases). The CDR3 is 15 amino acids. The germline gives CDR1 LGHDT, CDR2 YNNKEL (reference sequence). V dropped 1 base and J dropped 4 bases, with 11 bases sitting between them. The CDR3 loop is CASSQALTVYNEQFF. CDR3 coding DNA: TGTGCCAGCAGCCAAGCCCTGACAGTGTACAATGAGCAGTTCTTC.

Only one count was recorded for this clonotype. V and J are TRBV20-1 and TRBJ2-1; 12 bases fit TRBD2. This CDR3 has 14 residues. After removal of 5 bases from V and 7 bases from J, the junction contained 6 bases not matched to a gene. From germline, CDR1 is DFQATT and CDR2 SNEGSKA (reference sequence). CDR3 sequence: CSASRTSGNNEQFF. The CDR3 DNA reads as TGCAGTGCTTCCCGGACTAGCGGGAATAATGAGCAGTTCTTC.

To note about this clonotype: A much more abundant neighbour one base away suggests this may be a read error. V usage is TRBV29-1 and J usage is TRBJ2-3, with D possibly called TRBD1 or TRBD2 (6 bases each). V gave up 7 bases and J gave up 6 bases, with 20 bases separating them. Germline V gene sequence: CDR1 SQVTM, CDR2 ANQGSEA. There are 14 residues in the CDR3. The CDR3 loop reads CSARRGPGGDTQYF. The DNA for the CDR3 is TGCAGCGCACGCAGGGGTCCTGGAGGGGATACGCAGTATTTT.

This clonotype showed up just a few times. CDR3 nucleotides: TGTGCCAGCAACTCAGCGGGACGACTCCCCGAGCAGTACTTC. Encoded protein: CASNSAGRLPEQYF. J is TRBJ2-7 and V is TRBV11-2, with TRBD2 matching 7 bases. The CDR3 covers 14 residues. V shed 7 bases and J 6 bases; nucleotides not matched to a gene: 12. CDR1 is SGHAT and CDR2 is FQNNGV in the germline V gene.

This clonotype has ten or more counts. This chain uses TRBV4-1 with TRBJ2-4; no reliable D call. This CDR3 spans 16 amino acids. V dropped 3 bases and J dropped 7 bases, with 19 bases sitting between them. Germline assignment: CDR1 MGHRA and CDR2 YSYEKL. CDR3 sequence reads: CASSQTVAGNRNIQYF. Here the CDR3 DNA reads TGCGCCAGCAGCCAGACCGTAGCAGGTAATCGGAACATTCAGTACTTC.

This clonotype was counted many times. The rearrangement joins TRBV3-1 to TRBJ2-1; 7 nucleotides agree with TRBD2. The germline V gene has CDR1 LGHDT and CDR2 YNNKEL (reference sequence). Trimming cost V 1 base and J 7 bases; bases outside gene matches: 10. The CDR3 sequence is 16 residues long. The CDR3 nucleotides are TGTGCCAGCAGCCAAGTCCTTGGGGGGGGGTTTAATGAGCAGTTCTTC. Protein: CASSQVLGGGFNEQFF.

This rearrangement joins TRBV4-1 to TRBJ2-3; D is possibly TRBD1 (6 bases). CDR3 length: 14 residues. V was clipped by 0 bases and J by 7 bases, with 11 bases between them. The germline V gene has CDR1 MGHRA and CDR2 YSYEKL. The CDR3 loop is CASSQEGQGHTQYF. CDR3 nucleotide sequence: TGCGCCAGCAGCCAAGAGGGGCAGGGGCATACGCAGTATTTT.

Turning to this clonotype: A junction boundary mismatches the germline segment, possibly from a read error. This chain uses TRBV4-2 with TRBJ2-7, with D perhaps matching TRBD2 (6 bases). The CDR3 has 17 residues. Germline values: CDR1 LGHNA, CDR2 YNFKEQ. This CDR3 reads CASSQEEGRSWTYEQYF. DNA of the CDR3: TGTGCTAGCAGCCAAGAAGAGGGGAGGTCCTGGACCTACGAGCAGTACTTC.

This clonotype was observed many times. The chain employs TRBV10-3 and TRBJ2-5; D unclear. Trimming left V 3 bases short and J 3 bases short, with 8 bases between. The CDR3 is 13 residues long. Germline V gene lookup returns CDR1 ENHRY and CDR2 SYGVKD. The CDR3 DNA follows: TGTGCCATCAGTGATAAACAGAAAGAGACCCAGTACTTC. Its translation is CAISDKQKETQYF.

This clonotype was seen more than once but under ten times. The gene calls are TRBV6-2 or TRBV6-3 and TRBJ2-1; TRBD2 aligns across 9 bases. V lost 5 bases to trimming and J lost 9 bases; unmatched junction nucleotides: 5. The CDR3 has 13 amino acids. In germline, CDR1 is MNHEY, CDR2 SVGEGT. The CDR3 loop reads CASSIAGVGEQFF. CDR3 nucleotide sequence: TGTGCCAGCAGTATAGCGGGAGTCGGTGAGCAGTTCTTC.

The chain links TRBV12-3 or TRBV12-4 to TRBJ2-1; D is possibly TRBD2 (5 bases). This CDR3 is 14 amino acids long. Deletions cut 3 bases from V and 7 bases from J, with 13 bases between. In DNA, the CDR3 is TGTGCCAGCAGTTTTAGGATAGCGCGGAATGAGCAGTTCTTC. Translation: CASSFRIARNEQFF.

The chain uses TRBV27 and TRBJ2-5; no reliable D call. The CDR3 is 14 residues long. Between the trimmed V and J ends, which lost 1 base and 1 base, there was a span of 7 bases. Germline values: CDR1 MNHEY, CDR2 SMNVEV (reference sequence). As DNA, the CDR3 is TGTGCCAGCAGTTTATTGTGGGCCCAAGAGACCCAGTACTTC. This gives the protein CASSLLWAQETQYF.

There are many counts of this clonotype. V gene TRBV27 combines with J gene TRBJ2-4, with a tentative D call TRBD2 (6 bases). The germline CDR1 and CDR2 sequences are MNHEY and SMNVEV (reference sequence). The CDR3 has 13 amino acids. The V and J ends lost 8 bases and 6 bases respectively, with 14 bases between them. The CDR3 reads CASGSAGRNIQYF. CDR3 in DNA: TGTGCCAGCGGTAGCGCGGGAAGAAACATTCAGTACTTC.

Here the CDR3 DNA reads TGTGCCAGCAGTTACGTATGCATAGGGGCCGGAGAGACCCAGTACTTC. This translates into CASSYVCIGAGETQYF. The V gene is TRBV6-5, the J gene TRBJ2-5; D possibly corresponds to TRBD1 (5 bases). CDR3 length: 16 amino acids. The V gene lost 2 bases and the J gene lost 4 bases, with 17 bases spanning the gap. CDR1 MNHEY and CDR2 SVGAGI come from the germline V gene.

This clonotype was counted a few times. The V and J genes are TRBV11-2 and TRBJ2-1; 10 positions match TRBD1. The CDR3 contains 13 residues. Trimming took 5 bases from V and 15 from J; bases not matched to a gene: 10. Germline CDR1 and CDR2: SGHAT and FQNNGV. The CDR3: CASSPGTGVTSFF. The CDR3 DNA sequence: TGTGCCAGCAGCCCAGGGACAGGGGTGACCTCGTTCTTC.

This clonotype occurred many times. The chain carries TRBV2 and TRBJ2-5; the D is unclear. The V end lost 1 base, the J end lost 4 bases, and 4 bases lay between the germline ends. Germline loops: CDR1 SNHLY, CDR2 FYNNEI. CDR3 length: 12 residues. For the CDR3, the DNA is TGTGCCAGCAGTGAAGAGGGAGAGACCCAGTACTTC. Protein product: CASSEEGETQYF.

This chain joins TRBV20-1 and TRBJ2-3; possibly TRBD1 for D (5 bases). V was trimmed by 1 base and J by 7 bases, leaving 18 bases between them. The CDR3 runs to 15 residues. Germline CDR1 is DFQATT and CDR2 is SNEGSKA (reference sequence). The CDR3 region is CSARAPQGIQNTQYF. In nucleotides, the CDR3 is TGCAGTGCTAGAGCACCCCAGGGAATCCAAAATACGCAGTATTTT.

In this sample, this clonotype turned up a few times. Germline and junction disagree at one end, which may indicate a read error. The V call is TRBV12-3 or TRBV12-4, the J call TRBJ2-1; 13 nucleotides line up with TRBD2. The length of the CDR3 is 19 residues. CDR3 bases: TGTTCCAGCAGTTTCCGAACTAGCGGGAGGGCCTCCTCCTACAATGAGCAGTTCTTC. Translated: CSSSFRTSGRASSYNEQFF.

The rearrangement uses TRBV5-1 and TRBJ2-1; 7 bases fit TRBD1. The germline gives CDR1 SGHRS, CDR2 YFSETQ. The V and J ends lost 0 bases and 4 bases, in that order; junction bases with no gene match: 4. This CDR3 region has 15 residues. Here the CDR3 reads CASSLEGARYNEQFF. The DNA for the CDR3 is TGCGCCAGCAGCTTGGAGGGGGCGCGGTACAATGAGCAGTTCTTC.

J is TRBJ2-3 and V is TRBV6-6, with D uncertain. This CDR3 contains 15 residues. Trimming took 3 bases from V and 1 from J, leaving 11 bases between them. The V gene's germline CDR1 is MNHNY and CDR2 SVGAGI (reference sequence). In nucleotides, the CDR3 is TGTGCCAGCAGTTATACCTTTACGGGCACAGATACGCAGTATTTT. It specifies CASSYTFTGTDTQYF.

This clonotype was detected ten times or more. V gene TRBV5-1 combines with J gene TRBJ2-3; a possible D gene is TRBD1 (6 bases). V was pared by 0 bases and J by 5 bases, with 10 bases between. Germline CDR1 reads SGHRS; CDR2 reads YFSETQ. This CDR3 has 14 amino acids. Written as DNA, the CDR3 is TGCGCCAGCAGCTTGGTCGGACAGCAAGATACGCAGTATTTT. Translating it yields CASSLVGQQDTQYF.

The chain couples TRBV20-1 to TRBJ2-1; tentative D call: TRBD2 (6 bases). Germline V gene lookup returns CDR1 DFQATT and CDR2 SNEGSKA (reference sequence). The CDR3 runs to 15 residues. Deletions cut 0 bases from V and 5 bases from J, with 14 bases between. This CDR3 reads CSAREWGVGNNEQFF. DNA for the CDR3: TGCAGTGCTAGAGAGTGGGGGGTTGGTAACAATGAGCAGTTCTTC.

The sample holds many counts of this clonotype. The J gene is TRBJ2-5, the V gene TRBV7-2, with no clear D. V was shortened by 9 bases and J by 3 bases, with 14 bases between the two germline ends. This CDR3 spans 13 amino acids. From germline, CDR1 is SGHTA and CDR2 FQGNSA. The CDR3 bases are TGTGCCAGGTCTCTAGGGTTGGAAGAGACCCAGTACTTC. Its translation: CARSLGLEETQYF.